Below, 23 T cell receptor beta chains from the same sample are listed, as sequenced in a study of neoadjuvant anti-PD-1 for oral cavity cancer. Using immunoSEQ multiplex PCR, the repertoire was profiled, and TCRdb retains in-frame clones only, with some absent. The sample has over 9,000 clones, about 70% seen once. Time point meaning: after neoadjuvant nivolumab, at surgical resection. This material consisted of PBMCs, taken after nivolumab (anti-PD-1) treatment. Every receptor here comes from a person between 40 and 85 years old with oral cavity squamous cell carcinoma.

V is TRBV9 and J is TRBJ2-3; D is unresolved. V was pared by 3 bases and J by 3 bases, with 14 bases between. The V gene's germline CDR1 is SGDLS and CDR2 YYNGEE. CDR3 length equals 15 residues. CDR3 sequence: CASSARADPTDTQYF. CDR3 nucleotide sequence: TGTGCCAGCAGCGCCCGGGCAGACCCAACAGATACGCAGTATTTT.

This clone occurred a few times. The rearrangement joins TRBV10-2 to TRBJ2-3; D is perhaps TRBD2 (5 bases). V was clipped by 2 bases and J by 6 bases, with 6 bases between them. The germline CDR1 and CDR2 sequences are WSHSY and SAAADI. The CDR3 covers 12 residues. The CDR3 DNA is TGCGCCAGCAGTGAGAGGAGGGATACGCAGTATTTT. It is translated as CASSERRDTQYF.

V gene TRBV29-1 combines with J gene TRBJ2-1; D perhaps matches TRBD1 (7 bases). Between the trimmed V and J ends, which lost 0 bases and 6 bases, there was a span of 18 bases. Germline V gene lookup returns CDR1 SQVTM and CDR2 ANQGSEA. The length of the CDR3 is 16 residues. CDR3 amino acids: CSVEDQEGARFNEQFF. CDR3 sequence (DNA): TGCAGCGTTGAAGATCAGGAGGGGGCTAGGTTCAATGAGCAGTTCTTC.

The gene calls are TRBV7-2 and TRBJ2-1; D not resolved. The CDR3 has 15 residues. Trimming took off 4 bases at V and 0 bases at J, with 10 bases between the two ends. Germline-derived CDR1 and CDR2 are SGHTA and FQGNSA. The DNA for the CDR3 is TGTGCCAGCAGCTACCGGAGAAACTCCTACAATGAGCAGTTCTTC. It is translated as CASSYRRNSYNEQFF.

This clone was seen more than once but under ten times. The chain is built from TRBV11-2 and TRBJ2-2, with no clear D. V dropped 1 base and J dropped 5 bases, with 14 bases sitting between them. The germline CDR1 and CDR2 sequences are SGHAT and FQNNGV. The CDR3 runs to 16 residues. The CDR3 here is CASSLGRGIGTGELFF. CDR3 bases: TGTGCCAGCAGCTTAGGACGCGGTATAGGAACCGGGGAGCTGTTTTTT.

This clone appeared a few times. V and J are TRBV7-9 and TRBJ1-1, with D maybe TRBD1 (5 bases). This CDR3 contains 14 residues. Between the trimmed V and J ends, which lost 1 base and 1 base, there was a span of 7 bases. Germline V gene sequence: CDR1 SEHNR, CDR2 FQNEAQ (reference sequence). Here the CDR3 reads CASSLGQGNTEAFF. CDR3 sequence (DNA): TGTGCCAGCAGCTTAGGGCAGGGGAACACTGAAGCTTTCTTT.

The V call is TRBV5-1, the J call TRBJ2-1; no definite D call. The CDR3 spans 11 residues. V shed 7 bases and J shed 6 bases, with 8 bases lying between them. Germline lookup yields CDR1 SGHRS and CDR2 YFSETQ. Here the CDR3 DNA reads TGCGCCAGCGCCAATTCCAATGAGCAGTTCTTC. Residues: CASANSNEQFF.

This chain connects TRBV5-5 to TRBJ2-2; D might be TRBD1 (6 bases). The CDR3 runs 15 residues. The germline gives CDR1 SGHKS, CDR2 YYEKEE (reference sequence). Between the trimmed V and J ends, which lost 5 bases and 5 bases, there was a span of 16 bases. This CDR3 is CASSSGTSQTGELFF. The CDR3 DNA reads TGTGCCAGCAGTTCCGGGACATCCCAAACCGGGGAGCTGTTTTTT.

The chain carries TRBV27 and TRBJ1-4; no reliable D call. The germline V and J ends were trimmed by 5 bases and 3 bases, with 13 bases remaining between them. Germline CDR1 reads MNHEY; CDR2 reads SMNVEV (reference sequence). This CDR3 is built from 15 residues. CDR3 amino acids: CASSQDTNPNEKLFF. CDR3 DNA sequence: TGTGCCAGCAGTCAAGACACCAACCCTAATGAAAAACTGTTTTTT.

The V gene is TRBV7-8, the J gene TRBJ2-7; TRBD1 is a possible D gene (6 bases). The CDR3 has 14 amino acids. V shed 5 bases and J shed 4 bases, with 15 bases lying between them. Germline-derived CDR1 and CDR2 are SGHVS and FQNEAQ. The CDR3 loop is CASSPTGFPYEQYF. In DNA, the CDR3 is TGTGCCAGCAGCCCTACAGGGTTTCCGTACGAGCAGTACTTC.

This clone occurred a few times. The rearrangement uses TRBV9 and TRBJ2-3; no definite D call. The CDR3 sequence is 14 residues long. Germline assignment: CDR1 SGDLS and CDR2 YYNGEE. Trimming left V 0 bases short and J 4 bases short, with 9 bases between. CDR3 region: CASSVGFPSDTQYF. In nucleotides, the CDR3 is TGTGCCAGCAGCGTAGGGTTCCCCTCAGATACGCAGTATTTT.

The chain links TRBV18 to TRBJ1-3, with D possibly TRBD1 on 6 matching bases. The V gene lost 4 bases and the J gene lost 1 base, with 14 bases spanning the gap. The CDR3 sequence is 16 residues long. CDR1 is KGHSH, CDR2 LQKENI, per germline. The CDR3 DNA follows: TGTGCCAGCTCACGTTCCGGGACAAAGTCTGGAAACACCATATATTTT. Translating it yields CASSRSGTKSGNTIYF.

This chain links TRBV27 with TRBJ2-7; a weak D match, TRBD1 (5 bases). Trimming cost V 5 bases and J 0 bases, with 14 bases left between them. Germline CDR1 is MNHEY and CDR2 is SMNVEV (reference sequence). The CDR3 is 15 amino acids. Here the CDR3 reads CASSPRVTLSYEQYF. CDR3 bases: TGTGCCAGCAGTCCCAGGGTCACACTCTCCTACGAGCAGTACTTC.

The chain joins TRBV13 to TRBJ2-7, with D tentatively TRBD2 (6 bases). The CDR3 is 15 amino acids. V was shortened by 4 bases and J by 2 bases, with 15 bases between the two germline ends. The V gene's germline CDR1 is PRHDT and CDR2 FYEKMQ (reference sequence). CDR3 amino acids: CASSSRTKTPYEQYF. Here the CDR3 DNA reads TGTGCCAGCAGCTCTCGGACTAAAACCCCCTACGAGCAGTACTTC.

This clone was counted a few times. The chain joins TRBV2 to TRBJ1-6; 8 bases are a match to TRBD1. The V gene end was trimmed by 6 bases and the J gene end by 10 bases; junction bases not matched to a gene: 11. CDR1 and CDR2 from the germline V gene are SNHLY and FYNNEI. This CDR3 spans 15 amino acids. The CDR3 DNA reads TGTGCCAGCAGGATCGGACAGGGACGGGGGTCACCCCTCCACTTT. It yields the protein CASRIGQGRGSPLHF.

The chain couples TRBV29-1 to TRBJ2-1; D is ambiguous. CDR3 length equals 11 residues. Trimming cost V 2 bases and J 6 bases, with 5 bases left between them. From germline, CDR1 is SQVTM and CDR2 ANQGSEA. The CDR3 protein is CSVEPGNEQFF. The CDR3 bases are TGCAGCGTTGAACCCGGCAATGAGCAGTTCTTC.

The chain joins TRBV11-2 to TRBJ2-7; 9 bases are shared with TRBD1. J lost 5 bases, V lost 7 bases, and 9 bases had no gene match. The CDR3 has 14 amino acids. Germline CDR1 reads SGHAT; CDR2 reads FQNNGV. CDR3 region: CASTLYRGQNEQYF. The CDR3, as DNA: TGTGCCAGCACCCTGTACAGGGGGCAGAACGAGCAGTACTTC.

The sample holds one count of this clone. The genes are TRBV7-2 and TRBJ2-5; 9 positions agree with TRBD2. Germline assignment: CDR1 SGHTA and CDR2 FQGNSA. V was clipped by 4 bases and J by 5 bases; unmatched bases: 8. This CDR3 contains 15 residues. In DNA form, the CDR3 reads TGTGCCAGCAGCTCCCGCGGGGGGGCCGTGGAGACCCAGTACTTC. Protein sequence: CASSSRGGAVETQYF.

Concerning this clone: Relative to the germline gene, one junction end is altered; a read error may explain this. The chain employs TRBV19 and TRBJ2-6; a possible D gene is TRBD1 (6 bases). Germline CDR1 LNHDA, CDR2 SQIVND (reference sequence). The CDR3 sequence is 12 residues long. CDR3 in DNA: TGTGCCAGTAGCAGGGGCGCCAGCGTCCTGACTTTC. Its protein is CASSRGASVLTF.

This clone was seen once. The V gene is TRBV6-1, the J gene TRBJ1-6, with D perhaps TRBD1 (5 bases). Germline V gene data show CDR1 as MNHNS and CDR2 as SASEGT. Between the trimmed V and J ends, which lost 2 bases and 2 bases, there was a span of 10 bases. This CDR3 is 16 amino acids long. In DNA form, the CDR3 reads TGTGCCAGCAGTGAACGGAGGGGAACCTATAATTCACCCCTCCACTTT. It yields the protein CASSERRGTYNSPLHF.

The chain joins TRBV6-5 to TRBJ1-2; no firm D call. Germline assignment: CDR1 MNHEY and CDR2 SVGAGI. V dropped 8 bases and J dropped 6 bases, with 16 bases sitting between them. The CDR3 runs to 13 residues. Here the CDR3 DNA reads TGTGCCAGCGGATTTACTATGACTGATGGCTACACCTTC. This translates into CASGFTMTDGYTF.

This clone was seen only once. The DNA for the CDR3 is TGTGCCAGCAGCTTGGGGACCACAGATACGCAGTATTTT. This sequence encodes CASSLGTTDTQYF. The chain has TRBV5-4 and TRBJ2-3; no clear D. The CDR3 covers 13 residues. CDR1 and CDR2 (germline): SGHNT, YYREEE (reference sequence). The V and J ends lost 0 bases and 2 bases respectively, with 4 bases between them.

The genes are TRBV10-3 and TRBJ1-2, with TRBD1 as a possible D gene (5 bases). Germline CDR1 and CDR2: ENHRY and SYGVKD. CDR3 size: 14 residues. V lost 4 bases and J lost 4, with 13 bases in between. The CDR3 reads CAISAAGLGYGYTF. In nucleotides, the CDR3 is TGTGCCATCAGTGCGGCAGGGTTGGGCTATGGCTACACCTTC.